This T cell receptor beta chain was profiled in a study of T-cell reconstitution after alpha-beta-depleted transplantation in children. Study conclusions and caveats: Several hundred expanded graft clones reportedly gave rise to the alpha-beta T cells present about two months after transplant. Among T cells one year after transplant, newly produced cells accounted for most counts and diversity.

On this clonotype itself: Its specificity is not known.

The V segment lost 5 bases and the J segment 6 bases; nucleotides outside the gene matches: 10. The germline V gene has CDR1 SEHNR and CDR2 FQNEAQ (reference sequence). The CDR3 length is 15 residues. Unique molecular identifiers were incorporated when the TCRbeta library was constructed. MiXCR, run by TCRdb on the PCR reads, gives a single entry per CDR3 protein. Seen here are fewer than 700,000 distinct CDR3 sequences, over 10% observed once, and the top ten hold approximately 2.1%. This receptor was taken from a male patient younger than 18 who had a stem cell transplant for acute myeloid leukemia, so the T cells may come from the graft donor. This chain joins TRBV7-9 and TRBJ2-1, with 7 bases matching TRBD2. The starting material was PBMCs, mostly from graft donor cells, obtained 360 days after TCRalphabeta/CD19-depleted stem cell transplant. CDR3 DNA sequence: TGTGCCAGCAGCCCTGCTAGCGGAATAGGCAATGAGCAGTTCTTC. Its translation: CASSPASGIGNEQFF.